The 5 T cell receptor beta chains below come from one sample, sequenced in a study of T cells in Graves' hyperthyroidism and ophthalmopathy (dated by TCRdb to between 2018 and 2021). The protocol used for the library was multiplex PCR. The listed sequencing device is Illumina HiSeq 2000. The TCR beta CDR3 regions were amplified from the RNA transcripts. For the first round of RT-PCR on the TCR CDR3, the HTBI primer set was used together with the Qiagen OneStep RT-PCR kit. The public reads were run again by TCRdb, first through fastp at Q25 and then through MiXCR, and only productive beta chains were kept. Records with the same CDR3 protein are collapsed into one entry carrying the most frequent genes and DNA. The sample table shows 90,000 to 120,000 distinct CDR3 sequences, and 16% are seen once. 35% to 50% of the sample is held by the ten biggest clonotypes. Sequencing used blood. These TCRs come from a woman between 45 and 65 years old with Graves' hyperthyroidism.

J is TRBJ1-3 and V is TRBV28, with D perhaps TRBD1 (5 bases). V was pared by 2 bases and J by 1 base, with 12 bases between. The V gene's germline CDR1 is MDHEN and CDR2 SYDVKM. This CDR3 is built from 16 residues. The CDR3 sequence is CASSLRQGISGNTIYF. Here the CDR3 DNA reads TGTGCCAGCAGTTTAAGGCAGGGCATATCTGGAAACACCATATATTTT.

This clonotype was found many times. The rearrangement joins TRBV20-1 to TRBJ2-5; D unclear. CDR1 and CDR2 (germline): DFQATT, SNEGSKA (reference sequence). Trimming stripped 3 bases from V and 5 bases from J, with 16 bases between. The CDR3 length is 14 residues. CDR3 DNA: TGCAGTGCTAGTCCGACAACCCAGGTGGAGACCCAGTACTTC. As protein: CSASPTTQVETQYF.

Many counts were recorded for this clonotype. The genes are TRBV11-2 and TRBJ2-3; 12 nucleotides agree with TRBD2. Germline V gives CDR1 SGHAT, CDR2 FQNNGV. The CDR3 length is 14 residues. Trimming at V came to 6 bases and at J to 5 bases, leaving 3 bases not matched to a gene. The CDR3 DNA sequence: TGTGCCAGCAGTCTAGCGGGAGGGGGAGATACGCAGTATTTT. This gives the protein CASSLAGGGDTQYF.

There are a few counts of this clonotype. The chain has TRBV20-1 and TRBJ2-3, with D tentatively TRBD1 (6 bases). V lost 0 bases and J 7 bases, leaving 11 bases between the germline ends. The CDR3 extends over 13 amino acids. Germline CDR1 is DFQATT and CDR2 is SNEGSKA (reference sequence). The CDR3 loop is CSARDPDRYTQYF. The DNA of the CDR3 is TGCAGTGCTAGAGATCCGGACAGATATACGCAGTATTTT.

A remark on this clonotype: This sequence may be a read error, since a much larger clone differs from it by one base. The chain couples TRBV12-5 to TRBJ2-2; 9 bases are shared with TRBD2. The junction had 15 bases not matched to a gene; V was cut back by 3 bases and J by 7 bases. Germline V gene lookup returns CDR1 LGHNT and CDR2 FRNRAP. The CDR3 length is 18 residues. The CDR3 loop is CASGFGTGGRVMDGELFF. The CDR3 coding sequence is TGTGCTAGTGGTTTCGGGACTGGCGGGAGGGTCATGGACGGGGAGCTGTTTTTT.